This T cell receptor beta chain was obtained from a study of cytomegalovirus exposure and HLA in healthy donors. A multiplex PCR was run with 60 Vbeta primers and 13 Jbeta primers. Generated by immunoSEQ multiplex PCR, the TCRdb table keeps only in-frame clones and is missing some. The sample contains about 90,000 clones, around 78% of which appear only once. For this clone: Its antigen is as yet unknown.

General study results and limits: The study designated some 180 TCR beta chains cytomegalovirus-associated. As a later analysis showed, several of the most significant clusters appeared to be linked to common viral pathogens. Presence/absence analyses supposed approximately even sequencing depth among donors. Clonal expansion, a later analysis showed, was greater in HLA-associated TCR beta chains than in equally common others.

Germline CDR1 is SGDLS and CDR2 is YYNGEE. V dropped 0 bases and J dropped 0; count of bases not matched to a gene: 9. The CDR3 runs to 20 residues. The sequenced material came from PBMCs. The rearrangement uses TRBV9 and TRBJ2-1, with 13 bases fitting TRBD2. This sequence originates from a man aged 30 to 39 in good health and CMV-seronegative. CDR3 coding DNA: TGTGCCAGCAGCGTAGAAGGGACTAGCGGGACCTTTCGCTCCTACAATGAGCAGTTCTTC. Translated: CASSVEGTSGTFRSYNEQFF.